The sequence of this T cell receptor (beta chain) was determined in a study of low-dose radiotherapy and immunotherapy resistance in tumors. Priming of first-strand cDNA relied on TRAV- and TRBV-specific primers (covering alpha and beta chains). It was with a constant-region primer and a V-primer adapter that TCRs were amplified over approximately 18 PCR cycles. Via MiXCR, TCRdb re-called the reads, giving one row per CDR3 protein. The data contain some 40,000 distinct CDR3 sequences, around 20% of them singletons. This clonotype has a count of ten or more. V lost 8 bases and J lost 4, with 18 bases in between. The CDR3 length is 15 residues. The germline V gene encodes CDR1 MNHNS and CDR2 SASEGT. Time point meaning: after trial treatment. Treatment here: LDRT plus nivolumab, ipilimumab, low-dose cyclophosphamide and aspirin (RACIN trial).

This TCR derives from a female donor with ovarian cancer. The chain employs TRBV6-1 and TRBJ1-5, with D uncertain. Sequenced here: PBMCs, sampled after low-dose radiotherapy plus immunotherapy. This chain's CDR3 is CASQPWSLDNQPQHF. CDR3 DNA: TGTGCCAGCCAACCTTGGTCACTGGATAATCAGCCCCAGCATTTT.